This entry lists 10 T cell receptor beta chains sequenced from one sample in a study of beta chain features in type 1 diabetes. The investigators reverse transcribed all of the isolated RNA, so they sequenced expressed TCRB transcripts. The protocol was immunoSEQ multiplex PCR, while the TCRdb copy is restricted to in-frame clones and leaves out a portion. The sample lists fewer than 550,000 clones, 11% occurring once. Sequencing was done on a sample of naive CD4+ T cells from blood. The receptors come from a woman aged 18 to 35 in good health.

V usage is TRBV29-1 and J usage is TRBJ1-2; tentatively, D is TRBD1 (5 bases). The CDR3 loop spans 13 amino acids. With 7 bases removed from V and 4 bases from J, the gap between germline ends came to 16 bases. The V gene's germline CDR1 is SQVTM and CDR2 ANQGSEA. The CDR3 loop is CSGADKTAYGYTF. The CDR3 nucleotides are TGCAGCGGTGCGGACAAGACGGCCTATGGCTACACCTTC.

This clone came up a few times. The CDR3: CASSEGHRMFERYEQYV. The CDR3 DNA reads TGTGCCAGCAGTGAAGGACACAGGATGTTCGAACGCTACGAGCAGTACGTC. The rearrangement joins TRBV6-1 to TRBJ2-7, with a weak D call TRBD1 (5 bases). The length of the CDR3 is 17 residues. CDR1 is MNHNS, CDR2 SASEGT, per germline. V was pared by 1 base and J by 3 bases, with 19 bases between.

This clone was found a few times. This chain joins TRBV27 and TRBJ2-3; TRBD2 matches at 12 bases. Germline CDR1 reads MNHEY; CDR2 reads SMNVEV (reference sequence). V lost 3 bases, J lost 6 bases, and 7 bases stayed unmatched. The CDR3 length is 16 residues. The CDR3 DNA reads TGTGCCAGCAGTTTTTCGCGACTAGCGGGGGTGGATACGCAGTATTTT. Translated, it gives CASSFSRLAGVDTQYF.

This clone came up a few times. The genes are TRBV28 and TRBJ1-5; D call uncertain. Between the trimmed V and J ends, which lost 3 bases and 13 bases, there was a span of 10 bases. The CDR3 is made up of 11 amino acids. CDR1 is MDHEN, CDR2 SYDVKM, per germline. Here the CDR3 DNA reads TGTGCCAGCAGTTTCGGGTTCCAGCAGCATTTT. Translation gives CASSFGFQQHF.

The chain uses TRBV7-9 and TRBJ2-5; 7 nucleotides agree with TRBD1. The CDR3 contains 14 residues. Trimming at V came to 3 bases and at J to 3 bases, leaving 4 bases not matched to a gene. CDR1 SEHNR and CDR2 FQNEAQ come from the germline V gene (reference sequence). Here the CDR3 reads CASSFRDREETQYF. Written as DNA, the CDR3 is TGTGCCAGCAGCTTTCGGGACAGAGAAGAGACCCAGTACTTC.

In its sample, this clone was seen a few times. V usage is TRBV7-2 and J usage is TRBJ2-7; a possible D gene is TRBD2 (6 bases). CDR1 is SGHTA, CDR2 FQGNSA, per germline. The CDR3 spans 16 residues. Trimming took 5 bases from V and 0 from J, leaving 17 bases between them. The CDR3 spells CASSARGGASSYEQYF. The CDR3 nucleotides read TGTGCCAGCAGCGCCCGGGGAGGAGCCAGCTCCTACGAGCAGTACTTC.

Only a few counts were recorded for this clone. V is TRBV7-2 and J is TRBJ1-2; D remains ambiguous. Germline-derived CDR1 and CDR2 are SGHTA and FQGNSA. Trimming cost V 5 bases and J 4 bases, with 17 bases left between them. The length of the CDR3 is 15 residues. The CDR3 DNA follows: TGTGCCAGCAGCGGACGAGTGGCGGGAGGCTATGGCTACACCTTC. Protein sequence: CASSGRVAGGYGYTF.

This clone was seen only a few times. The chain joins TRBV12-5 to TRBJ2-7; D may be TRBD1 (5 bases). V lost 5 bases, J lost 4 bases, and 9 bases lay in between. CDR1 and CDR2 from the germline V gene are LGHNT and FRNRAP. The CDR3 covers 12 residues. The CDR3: CASGPQEYEQYV. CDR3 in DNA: TGTGCTAGTGGTCCACAGGAATACGAGCAGTACGTC.

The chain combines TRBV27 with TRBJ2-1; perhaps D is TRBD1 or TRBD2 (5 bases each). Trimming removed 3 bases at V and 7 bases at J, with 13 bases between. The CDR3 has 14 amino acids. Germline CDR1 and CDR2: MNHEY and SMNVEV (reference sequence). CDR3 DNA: TGTGCCAGCAGTTTGATCACGGGGCCAAATGAGCAGTTCTTC. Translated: CASSLITGPNEQFF.

For the CDR3, the DNA is TGTGCCAGTAGTAAACGACTAGCGGGAGAGAGCAATGAGCAGTTCTTC. This translates into CASSKRLAGESNEQFF. This chain connects TRBV19 to TRBJ2-1; 12 nucleotides align to TRBD2. This CDR3 is 16 amino acids long. CDR1 and CDR2 (germline): LNHDA, SQIVND (reference sequence). V was clipped by 4 bases and J by 6 bases; unmatched bases: 7.